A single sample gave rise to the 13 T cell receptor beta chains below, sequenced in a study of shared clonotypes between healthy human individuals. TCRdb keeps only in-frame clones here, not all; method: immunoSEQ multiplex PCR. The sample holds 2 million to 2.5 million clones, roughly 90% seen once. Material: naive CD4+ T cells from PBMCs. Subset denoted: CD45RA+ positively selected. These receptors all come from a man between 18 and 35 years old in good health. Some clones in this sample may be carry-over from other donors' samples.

CDR3 amino acids: CASSLGDPSAFF. The CDR3 DNA is TGTGCCAGCAGTTTGGGGGACCCCTCAGCTTTCTTT. The chain uses TRBV28 and TRBJ1-1; a weak D match, TRBD1 (5 bases). With 3 bases removed from V and 10 bases from J, the gap between germline ends came to 12 bases. Looked up from germline, CDR1 is MDHEN and CDR2 is SYDVKM. There are 12 residues in the CDR3.

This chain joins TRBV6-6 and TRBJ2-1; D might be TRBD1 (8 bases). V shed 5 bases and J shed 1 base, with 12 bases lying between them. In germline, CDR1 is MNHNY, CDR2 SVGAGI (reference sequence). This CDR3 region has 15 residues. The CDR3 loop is CASSVQGGSYNEQFF. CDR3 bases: TGTGCCAGCAGTGTACAGGGGGGGTCCTACAATGAGCAGTTCTTC.

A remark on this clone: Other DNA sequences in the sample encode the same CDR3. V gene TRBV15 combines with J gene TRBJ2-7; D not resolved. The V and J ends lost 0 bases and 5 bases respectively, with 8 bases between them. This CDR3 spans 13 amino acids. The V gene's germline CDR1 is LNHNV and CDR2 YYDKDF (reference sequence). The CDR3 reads CATSRDRRNEQYF. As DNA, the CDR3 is TGTGCCACCAGCAGAGATAGACGCAACGAGCAGTACTTC.

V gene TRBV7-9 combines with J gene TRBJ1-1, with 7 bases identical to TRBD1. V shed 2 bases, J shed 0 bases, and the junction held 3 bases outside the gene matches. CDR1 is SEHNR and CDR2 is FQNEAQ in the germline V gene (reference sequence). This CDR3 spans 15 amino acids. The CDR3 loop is CASSLMGTVNTEAFF. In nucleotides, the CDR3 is TGTGCCAGCAGCTTAATGGGGACAGTGAACACTGAAGCTTTCTTT.

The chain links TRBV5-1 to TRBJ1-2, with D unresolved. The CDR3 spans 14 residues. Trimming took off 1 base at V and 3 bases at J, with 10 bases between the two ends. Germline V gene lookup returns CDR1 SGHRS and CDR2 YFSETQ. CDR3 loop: CASSLSAQDYGYTF. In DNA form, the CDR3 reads TGCGCCAGCAGCTTGTCCGCACAAGACTATGGCTACACCTTC.

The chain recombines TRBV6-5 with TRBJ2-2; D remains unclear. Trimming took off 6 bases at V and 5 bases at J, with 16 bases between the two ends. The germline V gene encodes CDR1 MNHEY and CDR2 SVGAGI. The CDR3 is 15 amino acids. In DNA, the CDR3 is TGTGCCAGCAGGGCCGGGTCCGGGTCGACCGGGGAGCTGTTTTTT. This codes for CASRAGSGSTGELFF.

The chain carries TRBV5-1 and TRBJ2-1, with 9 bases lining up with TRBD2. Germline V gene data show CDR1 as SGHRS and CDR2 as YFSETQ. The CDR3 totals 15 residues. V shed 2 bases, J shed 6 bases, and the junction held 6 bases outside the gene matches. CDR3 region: CASSFISGSGNEQFF. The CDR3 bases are TGCGCCAGCAGCTTTATTAGCGGGAGTGGCAATGAGCAGTTCTTC.

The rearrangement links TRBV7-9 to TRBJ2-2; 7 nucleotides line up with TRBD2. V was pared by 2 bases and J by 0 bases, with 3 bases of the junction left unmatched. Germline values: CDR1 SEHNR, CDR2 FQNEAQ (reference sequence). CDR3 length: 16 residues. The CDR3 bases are TGTGCCAGCAGCTTACTACTAGCGACGAACACCGGGGAGCTGTTTTTT. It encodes CASSLLLATNTGELFF.

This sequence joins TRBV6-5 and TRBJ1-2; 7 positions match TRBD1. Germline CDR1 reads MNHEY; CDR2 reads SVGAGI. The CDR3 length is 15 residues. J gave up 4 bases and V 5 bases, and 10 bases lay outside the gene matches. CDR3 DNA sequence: TGTGCCAGCAGTCCTTCGACAGGGATCGTCTATGGCTACACCTTC. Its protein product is CASSPSTGIVYGYTF.

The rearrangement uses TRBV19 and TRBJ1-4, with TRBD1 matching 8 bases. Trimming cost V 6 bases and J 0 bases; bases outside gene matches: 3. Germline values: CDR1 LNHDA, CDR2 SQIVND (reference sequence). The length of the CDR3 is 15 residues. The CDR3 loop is CASSAGGPTNEKLFF. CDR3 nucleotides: TGTGCCAGTAGCGCAGGGGGCCCAACTAATGAAAAACTGTTTTTT. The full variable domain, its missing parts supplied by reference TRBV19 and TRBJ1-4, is DGGITQSPKYLFRKEGQNVTLSCEQNLNHDAMYWYRQDPGQGLRLIYYSQIVNDFQKGDIAEGYSVSREKKESFPLTVTSAQKNPTAFYLCASSAGGPTNEKLFFGSGTQLSVL.

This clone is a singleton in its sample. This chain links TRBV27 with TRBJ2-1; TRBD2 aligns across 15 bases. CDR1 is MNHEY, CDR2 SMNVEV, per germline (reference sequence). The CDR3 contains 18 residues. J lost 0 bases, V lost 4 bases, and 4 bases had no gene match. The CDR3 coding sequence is TGTGCCAGCAGTTACCGGACTAGCGGGAGGGCCTCCTACAATGAGCAGTTCTTC. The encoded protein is CASSYRTSGRASYNEQFF.

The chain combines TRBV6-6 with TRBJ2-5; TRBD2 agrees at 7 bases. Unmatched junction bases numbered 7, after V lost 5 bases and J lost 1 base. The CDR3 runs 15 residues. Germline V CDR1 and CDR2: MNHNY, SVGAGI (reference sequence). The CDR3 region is CASSQQAGTQETQYF. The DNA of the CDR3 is TGTGCCAGCAGTCAACAAGCGGGAACCCAAGAGACCCAGTACTTC.

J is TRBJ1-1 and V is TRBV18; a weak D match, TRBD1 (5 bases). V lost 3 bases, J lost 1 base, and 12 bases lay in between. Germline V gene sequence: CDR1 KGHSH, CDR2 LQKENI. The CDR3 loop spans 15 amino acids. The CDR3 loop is CASSPLHGGNTEAFF. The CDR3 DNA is TGTGCCAGCTCACCTCTCCATGGGGGGAACACTGAAGCTTTCTTT.